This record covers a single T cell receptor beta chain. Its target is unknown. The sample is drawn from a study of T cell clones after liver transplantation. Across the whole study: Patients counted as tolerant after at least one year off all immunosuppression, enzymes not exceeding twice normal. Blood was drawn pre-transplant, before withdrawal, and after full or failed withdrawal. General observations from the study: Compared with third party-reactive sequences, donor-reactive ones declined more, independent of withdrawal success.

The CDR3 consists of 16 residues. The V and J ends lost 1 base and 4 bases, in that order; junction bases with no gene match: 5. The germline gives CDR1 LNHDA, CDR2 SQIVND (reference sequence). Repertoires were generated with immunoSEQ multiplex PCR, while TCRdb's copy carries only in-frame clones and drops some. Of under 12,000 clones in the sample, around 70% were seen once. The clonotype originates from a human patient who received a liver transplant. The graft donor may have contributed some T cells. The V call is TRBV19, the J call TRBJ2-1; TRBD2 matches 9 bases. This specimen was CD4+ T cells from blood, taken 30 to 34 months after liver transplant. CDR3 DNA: TGTGCCAGTAGTATAGGTAGCGGGAGAGGTTACAATGAGCAGTTCTTC. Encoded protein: CASSIGSGRGYNEQFF.